This TCR beta chain appears in the sequencing data of a study of cytomegalovirus exposure and HLA in healthy donors. As to this clone: What it recognizes is unknown.

The germline CDR1 and CDR2 sequences are SGHDT and YYEEEE. V was cut by 1 base and J by 4 bases, with 8 bases left in between. The CDR3 extends over 13 amino acids. Study conclusions and caveats: A prior analysis recorded that most TCR beta V segments were productive about 87% or about 30% of the time. A later analysis linked a missense DCLRE1C variant to TCR beta V- and J-gene trimming. Cytomegalovirus-associated TCR beta chains were listed, numbering around 150.

PCR used 60 Vbeta primers and 13 Jbeta primers. Libraries were prepared by immunoSEQ multiplex PCR; TCRdb keeps only in-frame clonotypes and omits some of them. The sample lists some 180,000 clones; roughly 85% were seen once. The donors comprised healthy bone marrow donors. Sequenced: PBMCs. The receptor was isolated from a woman aged 18-29 years in good health and CMV-seronegative. The chain recombines TRBV5-6 with TRBJ1-1; D is perhaps TRBD1 (5 bases). The CDR3 DNA sequence: TGTGCCAGCAGCTTGCAGGGTGTCACTGAAGCTTTCTTT. Its translation is CASSLQGVTEAFF. Complete variable domain (other parts from reference TRBV5-6 and TRBJ1-1): DAGVTQSPTHLIKTRGQQVTLRCSPKSGHDTVSWYQQALGQGPQFIFQYYEEEERQRGNFPDRFSGHQFPNYSSELNVNALLLGDSALYLCASSLQGVTEAFFGQGTRLTVV.